This T cell receptor beta chain was observed in a study of blood T cell repertoires in COVID-19. At the level of the study: Material from acute and convalescent COVID-19 was sourced from the United States, Italy and Spain. T cells, B-cell-depleted T cells, or PBMCs supplied cDNA or gDNA.

Original data processing: The assay estimated nucleated cells by amplifying reference gene primers. Produced via immunoSEQ multiplex PCR; TCRdb's table is partial and in-frame only. V and J calls and clone size come straight from that table; D and trimming were deduced from the DNA. There are about 130,000 clones in the sample; about 83% occur only once, and approximately 12% lies in the top ten. The CDR3 consists of 15 residues. Between the trimmed V and J ends, which lost 5 bases and 2 bases, there was a span of 13 bases. The sequencing input was peripheral blood. This receptor was taken from a man in his sixties with acute or convalescent COVID-19. The chain links TRBV6-7 to TRBJ1-5, with a possible D match to TRBD1 (6 bases). TRBV6-7 is an ORF, and what it does is uncertain. CDR3 coding DNA: TGTGCCAGCAGTACCGGACAGAGCCGCAATCAGCCCCAGCATTTT. Encoded protein: CASSTGQSRNQPQHF.